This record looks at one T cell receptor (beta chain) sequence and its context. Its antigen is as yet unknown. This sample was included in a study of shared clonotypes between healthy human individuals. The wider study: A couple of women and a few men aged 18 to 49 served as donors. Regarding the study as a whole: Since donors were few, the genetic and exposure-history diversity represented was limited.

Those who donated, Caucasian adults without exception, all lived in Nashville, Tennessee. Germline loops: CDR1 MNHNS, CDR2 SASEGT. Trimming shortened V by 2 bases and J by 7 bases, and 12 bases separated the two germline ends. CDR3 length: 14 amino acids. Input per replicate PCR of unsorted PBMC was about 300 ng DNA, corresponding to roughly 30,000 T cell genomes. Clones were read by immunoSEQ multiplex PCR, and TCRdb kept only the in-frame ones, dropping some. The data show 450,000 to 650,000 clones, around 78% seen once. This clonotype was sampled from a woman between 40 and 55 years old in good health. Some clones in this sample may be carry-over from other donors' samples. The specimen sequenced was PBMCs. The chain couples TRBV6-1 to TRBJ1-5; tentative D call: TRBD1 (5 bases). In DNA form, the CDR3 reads TGTGCCAGCAGTGAATCACGGGGGTCCCAGCCCCAGCATTTT. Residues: CASSESRGSQPQHF.